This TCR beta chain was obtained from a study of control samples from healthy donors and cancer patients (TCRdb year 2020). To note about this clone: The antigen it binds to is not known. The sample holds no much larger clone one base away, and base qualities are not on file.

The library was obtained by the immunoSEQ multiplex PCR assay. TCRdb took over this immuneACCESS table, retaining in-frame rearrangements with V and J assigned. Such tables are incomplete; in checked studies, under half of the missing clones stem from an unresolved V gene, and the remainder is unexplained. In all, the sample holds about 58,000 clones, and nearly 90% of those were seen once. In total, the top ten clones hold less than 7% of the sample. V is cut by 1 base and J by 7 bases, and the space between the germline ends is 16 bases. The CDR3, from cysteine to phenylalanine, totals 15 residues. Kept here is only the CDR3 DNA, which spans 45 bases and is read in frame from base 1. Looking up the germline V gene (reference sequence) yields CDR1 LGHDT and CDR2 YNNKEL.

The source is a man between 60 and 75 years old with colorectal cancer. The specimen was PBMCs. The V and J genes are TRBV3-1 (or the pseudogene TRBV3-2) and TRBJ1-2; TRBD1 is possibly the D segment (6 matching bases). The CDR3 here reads CASSQVGQGGSGYTF. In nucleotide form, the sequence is TGTGCCAGCAGCCAAGTGGGTCAAGGGGGGAGTGGCTACACCTTC.